This T cell receptor (beta chain) was recorded in a study of shared clonotypes between healthy human individuals. Using immunoSEQ multiplex PCR, the repertoire was profiled, and TCRdb retains in-frame clones only, with some absent. The sample records fewer than 550,000 clones, over 60% being singletons. The germline V and J ends were trimmed by 0 bases and 2 bases, with 11 bases remaining between them. In germline, CDR1 is SGHRS, CDR2 YFSETQ. The CDR3 spans 15 residues. The TCR originated in a woman aged 40 to 50 in good health. Some clones in this sample may be carry-over from other donors' samples. The chain is built from TRBV5-1 and TRBJ1-1, with D tentatively TRBD1 (6 bases). Sequenced sample: PBMCs. CDR3 DNA sequence: TGCGCCAGCAGCTTGGGAGGGGGAACAAACACTGAAGCTTTCTTT. As protein: CASSLGGGTNTEAFF.